This T cell receptor (beta chain) is drawn from a study of T cell changes during pregnancy in multiple sclerosis. Produced via immunoSEQ multiplex PCR; TCRdb's table is partial and in-frame only. The profile shows 95,000 to 100,000 clones, 80% to 95% of them singletons. As regards this clone: Its ends do not fully match the called genes, so a read error is possible.

Germline CDR1 and CDR2: SSHAT and FNYEAQ (reference sequence). The CDR3 runs to 14 residues. The sequence derives from a female donor with multiple sclerosis, enrolled in a pregnancy study. The chain couples TRBV7-7 to TRBJ2-5, with D tentatively TRBD1 (6 bases). The sequencing used peripheral blood, collected in the second trimester of pregnancy. The DNA for the CDR3 is TGTGCTAGCAGCTTAGACAGGAGCCAAGAGACCCAGTACTTC. Translated, it gives CASSLDRSQETQYF.